This T cell receptor (beta chain) emerged from a study of graft-versus-host responses after intestinal transplantation (dated by TCRdb to 2020 to 2023). Looking at the study overall: Recipients received multivisceral, liver-intestinal, or isolated intestinal transplants. Anti-thymocyte globulin induction was given to all recipients, followed by maintenance tacrolimus and steroids for two to four years. Bulk TCR-beta CDR3 sequencing was used to track graft-versus-host and host-versus-graft alloreactive T cell clones in the graft, circulation and bone marrow after intestinal transplantation. To identify alloreactive clones, pre-transplant mixed lymphocyte reaction products were sequenced and then compared with unstimulated pre-transplant donor and recipient T cells. Of the roughly 25 intestinal transplant recipients enrolled in the cohort, one of whom was a retransplant, 3 patients without pretransplant specimens were excluded. Donor T cell macrochimerism was defined as a peak of at least 4% donor T cells among recipient peripheral blood mononuclear cells. Rather than going through the commercial service, samples from three later patients were sequenced in-house on an Illumina MiSeq and processed with MiXCR. The research as a whole found: In patients with donor T cell macrochimerism, the allografts had high GvH to HvG T cell clonal ratios. GvH clones were found in recipient bone marrow, and some of the GvH clones appeared earlier in ileal mucosa or blood, which is consistent with an intestinal mucosal origin. Early after transplant, peak levels of circulating GvH clones were associated with declines in HvG clones. The relatively low number and heterogeneity of intestinal transplant patients limited the conclusions.

V is cut by 6 bases and J by 2 bases, and the space between the germline ends is 16 bases. Based on the germline V gene, the CDR1 and CDR2 sequences are SNHLY and FYNNEI. Including cysteine and phenylalanine, the CDR3 has 15 amino acids. Of the read, only the CDR3 DNA is kept; its 45 bases are in frame from base 1. This clone has just one count. Its cognate antigen has yet to be identified. No clone much larger than this one lies a single base away; base qualities are absent. The library was generated by the immunoSEQ multiplex PCR assay. For most patients, genomic DNA was isolated with the Qiagen DNeasy Blood and Tissue Kit and sent frozen to Adaptive Biotechnologies for TCR sequencing. High-throughput TCR-beta CDR3 sequencing of genomic DNA from most patients was performed by Adaptive Biotechnologies. From the authors' description of their analysis: TCR sequencing data were retrieved from Adaptive's ImmunoSEQ software for roughly 17 patients, whereas three other patients were processed with MiXCR and VDJtools. CD4 versus CD8 sorting errors were corrected by removing sequences found in both subsets at a frequency ratio below 5:1. CDR3 nucleotide sequences shared between donor and recipient were removed because the origin of such sequences could not be assigned. To be classed as alloreactive, a clone needed at least 2-fold expansion over unstimulated cells and a minimum CFSE-low frequency of 0.002% (template counts) or 0.001% (read counts). Clones detected in sequenced pre-transplant spleen, lymph node, or MLR CFSE-low populations of the donor or recipient were defined as mappable. The cumulative frequency of alloreactive clones was calculated as a percentage of all sequences, weighted by copy number. This is the immuneACCESS table as TCRdb keeps it, with only in-frame sequences that have V and J called. A part of the clones is gone; compared with another copy, unresolved V genes explain less than half, and the rest is unexplained. V, J and clone size are taken as reported in that table, and D and trimming were inferred from the DNA itself. The sample includes about 73,000 clones, with roughly 90% observed a single time. The ten biggest clones cover roughly 3.9% of the sample.

The time point label for this specimen denotes: cells obtained before transplantation from donor or recipient. CD3+CD4+ and CD3+CD8+ populations were FACS-sorted from unstimulated pre-transplant donor and recipient cells taken from spleen or lymph nodes. Material: unstimulated CD8+ T cells sorted from spleen or lymph node cells, obtained before transplant. This receptor chain uses TRBV2 and TRBJ1-2; tentative D gene TRBD1, with 5 bases matching. This clonotype was obtained from a human donor who was the organ donor for an intestinal transplant. This receptor carries the CDR3 CASRDIGGANYGYTF. The DNA reads TGTGCCAGCAGGGACATAGGAGGGGCGAACTATGGCTACACCTTC.